The T cell receptor beta chain under discussion was sequenced for a study of CD8 T cells in Susac syndrome. An amount of RNA that ranged from about 0.45 to 1 ug was reverse transcribed with random hexamers. TCRdb reprocessed the immunoSEQ multiplex PCR reads via MiXCR and lists one record per CDR3 protein. The table has tens of thousands of distinct CDR3 sequences, 90% to 95% seen once; the top ten hold about 0.3%. It was negative isolation that provided the CD8+ and CD4+ T cells, whereas TEMRA cells were enriched by FACS. This receptor was taken from a human donor with Susac syndrome. Sequenced sample: CD4+ T cells from PBMCs.

In nucleotides, the CDR3 is TGTGCCACCAGTGACACAACCCGGGACTCCCTCGATGAGCAGTTCTTC. It translates to CATSDTTRDSLDEQFF. This chain connects TRBV24-1 to TRBJ2-1, with D perhaps TRBD2 (6 bases). Per germline, CDR1 KGHDR and CDR2 SFDVKD. The CDR3 spans 16 residues. V lost 4 bases and J 8 bases, leaving 20 bases between the germline ends.